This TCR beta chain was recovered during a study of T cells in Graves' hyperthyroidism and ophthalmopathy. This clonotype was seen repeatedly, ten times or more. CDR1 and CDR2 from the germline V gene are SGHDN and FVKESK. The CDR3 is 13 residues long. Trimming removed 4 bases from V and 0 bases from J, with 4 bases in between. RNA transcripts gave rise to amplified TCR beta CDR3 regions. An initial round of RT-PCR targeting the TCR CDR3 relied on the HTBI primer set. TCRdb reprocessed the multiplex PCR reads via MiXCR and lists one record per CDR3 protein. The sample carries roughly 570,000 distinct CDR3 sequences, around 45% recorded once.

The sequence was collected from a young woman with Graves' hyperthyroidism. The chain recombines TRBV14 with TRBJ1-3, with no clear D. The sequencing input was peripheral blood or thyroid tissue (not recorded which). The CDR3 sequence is CASSRVSGNTIYF. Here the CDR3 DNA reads TGTGCCAGCAGCCGTGTCTCTGGAAACACCATATATTTT.